This TCR beta chain was obtained from a study of cytomegalovirus exposure and HLA in healthy donors (dated by TCRdb to 2016 to 2017). In the study overall: According to a later analysis, one platform produced both the roughly 120 validation repertoires and the 700 or so repertoires of the first cohort. The aim of the study was to test whether cataloging public T cell receptors could identify signatures of past pathogen exposure. Besides the first cohort of some 670 subjects, a separate validation cohort made up of around 120 different subjects was used. High-throughput TCR immunosequencing, statistical association of individual TCRs with disease status, and machine learning were combined to predict cytomegalovirus infection status.

As to this clone: Its antigen is still unknown. No base-level quality is on record; no much larger clone is a single base apart.

What the authors observed across the whole study: Of the cluster scores, approximately 95% were above 0 in a later analysis, which found that TCRs clustered in the first cohort also tended to co-occur in the 120 or so validation repertoires. A later analysis lacked HLA typing for the validation cohort, so it scored co-occurrence in that cohort across all 120 or so repertoires. In vitro tests confirmed that a few of the cytomegalovirus-associated TCR beta chains recognize cytomegalovirus antigens. Most TCR sequences were observed very rarely across donors, whereas some public TCRs were present in many individuals. The classifier was reported to diagnose cytomegalovirus status with high specificity and sensitivity in both the original cohort and the validation cohort. In the study, 150 to 200 TCR beta chains were listed as associated with cytomegalovirus. It was suggested by the authors that the approach could potentially be generalized to other disease states and immunological phenotypes.

The method behind the library was the immunoSEQ multiplex PCR assay. In the source study's methods: A statistical classification framework was built for diagnosing cytomegalovirus status from the catalog of TCR beta chain sequences. This is the immuneACCESS table as TCRdb keeps it, with only in-frame sequences that have V and J called. A part of the clones is gone; compared with another copy, unresolved V genes explain less than half, and the rest is unexplained. The DNA gave D and trimming, while V, J and clone size come from that table. This sample gives under 85,000 clones in total; approximately 93% of them show up just once. 3% to 4% of the sample rests with the top ten. The germline V gene gives CDR1 as SGDLS and CDR2 as YYNGEE. V loses 0 bases, J loses 1 base, and the germline ends lie 13 bases apart. The CDR3, from cysteine to phenylalanine, totals 16 residues. Kept here is only the CDR3 DNA, which spans 48 bases and is read in frame from base 1.

Separate from the approximately 700-subject first cohort, the validation cohort of 95 to 150 subjects was the group to which the donors belonged. This sequence originates from a woman aged 18-29 years in good health and CMV-seropositive. The specimen was PBMCs. The sequence is built from TRBV9 and TRBJ1-2; a tentative D match to TRBD1 spans 5 bases. The CDR3 sequence is CASSVGGEGRNYGYTF. The nucleotide sequence reads as follows: TGTGCCAGCAGCGTAGGCGGGGAGGGGCGTAACTATGGCTACACCTTC. The entire variable domain, with the stretches around the CDR3 drawn from the reference TRBV9 and TRBJ1-2 proteins, is DSGVTQTPKHLITATGQRVTLRCSPRSGDLSVYWYQQSLDQGLQFLIQYYNGEERAKGNILERFSAQQFPDLHSELNLSSLELGDSALYFCASSVGGEGRNYGYTFGSGTRLTVV.